The rows below give T cell receptor beta chains drawn from one sample of a study of T cell responses to AZD1222 COVID-19 vaccine. Assay: immunoSEQ multiplex PCR; the TCRdb copy retains only in-frame clones and omits some. The sample records around 78,000 clones, around four fifths being singletons. Here the sequenced sample was peripheral blood, taken on day 0 of AZD1222 vaccination. Every receptor here comes from an adult in good health. Each CDR3 is given with its conserved first and last residue. Fields, in order: D gene, clone size, V gene, J gene, CDR3 protein, CDR3 DNA. A D gene is named only where the DNA matches it firmly. Expanded clones get a size class; other rows say once, few or many, or leave the size out.

TRBD2	-	TRBV4-3	TRBJ2-7	CASSQDRSGGWYEQYF	TGCGCCAGCAGCCAAGATCGCAGCGGGGGGTGGTACGAGCAGTACTTC
-	-	TRBV4-3	TRBJ2-7	CASSQDLQGYEQYF	TGCGCCAGCAGCCAAGATCTACAAGGGTACGAGCAGTACTTC
TRBD1	-	TRBV6-5	TRBJ1-4	CASRPTGWGEKLFF	TGTGCCAGCAGGCCGACAGGGTGGGGCGAAAAACTGTTTTTT
TRBD2	-	TRBV7-2	TRBJ2-7	CASSPELAGNYEQYF	TGTGCCAGCAGCCCCGAACTAGCGGGGAACTACGAGCAGTACTTC
TRBD1	few	TRBV6-5	TRBJ1-5	CASGTGAWGQPQHF	TGTGCCAGCGGGACAGGGGCTTGGGGTCAGCCCCAGCATTTT
-	-	TRBV7-9	TRBJ1-2	CASSIGTVYGYTF	TGTGCCAGCAGCATCGGGACGGTCTATGGCTACACCTTC
-	-	TRBV9	TRBJ1-1	CASSLTSGAGTEAFF	TGTGCCAGCAGCCTTACGAGTGGGGCGGGCACTGAAGCTTTCTTT
-	-	TRBV14	TRBJ2-2	CASYRTPGTNTGELFF	TGTGCCAGCTACCGCACCCCGGGGACGAACACCGGGGAGCTGTTTTTT
TRBD1	-	TRBV7-9	TRBJ1-3	CASSPARNGQGRSGNTIYF	TGTGCCAGCAGCCCCGCCCGGAATGGACAGGGGCGTAGTGGAAACACCATATATTTT
-	few	TRBV3-1/TRBV3-2	TRBJ1-3	CASSRDPGLTGNTIYF	TGTGCCAGCAGCCGAGACCCCGGCCTGACTGGAAACACCATATATTTT
-	-	TRBV12-3/TRBV12-4	TRBJ2-7	CASSSSSYEQYF	TGTGCCAGCAGTTCTAGCTCCTACGAGCAGTACTTC
TRBD2	-	TRBV3-1/TRBV3-2	TRBJ2-5	CASSQNAGEAETQYF	TGTGCCAGCAGCCAAAATGCGGGAGAGGCGGAGACCCAGTACTTC
-	-	TRBV30	TRBJ2-2	CAWSGLGATGELFF	TGTGCCTGGAGCGGGCTAGGTGCGACCGGGGAGCTGTTTTTT
TRBD1	-	TRBV10-3	TRBJ1-1	CAISETVRDSISEAFF	TGTGCCATCAGTGAGACGGTTAGGGACAGTATCAGTGAAGCTTTCTTT
-	-	TRBV7-2	TRBJ2-7	CASSSAGKRAYEQYF	TGTGCCAGCAGCTCTGCTGGAAAGCGGGCCTACGAGCAGTACTTC
TRBD1	-	TRBV6-5	TRBJ2-5	CASSSRGTGAQETQYF	TGTGCCAGCAGTTCCCGCGGGACAGGGGCCCAAGAGACCCAGTACTTC
-	many	TRBV4-1	TRBJ2-2	CASREGAGTGELFF	TGCGCCAGCCGCGAGGGCGCAGGCACCGGGGAGCTGTTTTTT
-	-	TRBV3-1/TRBV3-2	TRBJ2-1	CASSGGTNEQFF	TGTGCCAGCAGCGGGGGGACCAATGAGCAGTTCTTC
-	-	TRBV11-2	TRBJ2-1	CASRGVRGPPWSYNEQFF	TGTGCCAGCAGGGGGGTGCGGGGACCCCCCTGGTCCTACAATGAGCAGTTCTTC
TRBD2	-	TRBV4-1	TRBJ2-1	CASSQTLARGSGAEQFF	TGCGCCAGCAGCCAAACACTAGCGAGGGGAAGCGGAGCTGAGCAGTTCTTC
-	-	TRBV5-1	TRBJ1-1	CASSLSQGSGTEAFF	TGCGCCAGCAGCTTATCACAGGGCTCGGGGACTGAAGCTTTCTTT
-	-	TRBV11-3	TRBJ1-1	CASSREPYTEAFF	TGTGCCAGCAGCAGGGAGCCCTACACTGAAGCTTTCTTT
-	once	TRBV3-1/TRBV3-2	TRBJ2-3	CASSQVSSGIPDTQYF	TGTGCCAGCAGCCAAGTTTCCAGCGGTATTCCAGATACGCAGTATTTT
-	-	TRBV10-3	TRBJ1-2	CAIRPGGRVHGYTF	TGTGCCATCAGGCCCGGGGGCAGGGTCCATGGCTACACCTTC
-	-	TRBV7-2	TRBJ2-2	CASSPGPLGNTGELFF	TGTGCCAGCAGCCCCGGACCCCTTGGGAACACCGGGGAGCTGTTTTTT
-	-	TRBV4-3	TRBJ1-1	CASSQEASMNTEAFF	TGCGCCAGCAGCCAAGAAGCCAGCATGAACACTGAAGCTTTCTTT
TRBD2	-	TRBV7-2	TRBJ2-7	CASSLDGSGTYEQYF	TGTGCCAGCAGCTTAGACGGGAGCGGGACCTACGAGCAGTACTTC
-	-	TRBV7-9	TRBJ1-1	CASSATGGEGTEAFF	TGTGCCAGCAGCGCCACGGGGGGAGAGGGCACTGAAGCTTTCTTT
-	-	TRBV29-1	TRBJ2-7	CSVVADNINYEQYF	TGCAGCGTTGTTGCGGATAACATCAACTACGAGCAGTACTTC
TRBD2	-	TRBV19	TRBJ2-1	CASSETSGRLDEQFF	TGTGCCAGTAGTGAAACTAGCGGGAGACTCGATGAGCAGTTCTTC
TRBD2	few	TRBV28	TRBJ2-2	CASSPGTSGRAGGGELFF	TGTGCCAGCAGTCCCGGGACTAGCGGGAGGGCAGGAGGCGGGGAGCTGTTTTTT
-	-	TRBV24-1	TRBJ2-3	CATSDTDTQYF	TGTGCCACCAGTGATACAGATACGCAGTATTTT
-	-	TRBV6-1	TRBJ2-7	CASSAHRRVADYEQYF	TGTGCCAGCAGTGCCCACCGTAGGGTTGCGGACTACGAGCAGTACTTC
-	-	TRBV21-1	TRBJ1-1	CASSNLDTYRQNTEAFF	TGTGCCAGCAGCAACCTAGACACGTACCGACAGAACACTGAAGCTTTCTTT
-	few	TRBV6-5	TRBJ1-4	CASSYSKGGKLFF	TGTGCCAGCAGTTACTCGAAGGGTGGAAAACTGTTTTTT
-	-	TRBV7-2	TRBJ2-2	CASSLDTRTKSGELFF	TGTGCCAGCAGCCTTGATACCCGGACTAAGTCCGGGGAGCTGTTTTTT
-	-	TRBV12-5	TRBJ1-1	CASGLGTDTEAFF	TGTGCTAGTGGTTTGGGGACGGACACTGAAGCTTTCTTT
-	-	TRBV20-1	TRBJ2-4	CSASSGMLAKNIQYF	TGCAGTGCTAGTTCCGGGATGCTAGCCAAAAACATTCAGTACTTC
-	-	TRBV7-6	TRBJ1-4	CASSLDGGRNEKLFF	TGTGCCAGCAGCTTAGATGGGGGACGAAATGAAAAACTGTTTTTT
TRBD1	-	TRBV6-2/TRBV6-3	TRBJ1-3	CASSYPGQGLFSGNTIYF	TGTGCCAGCAGTTACCCGGGACAGGGCCTCTTCTCTGGAAACACCATATATTTT
-	few	TRBV5-5	TRBJ1-3	CASSARPGSGNTIYF	TGTGCCAGCAGCGCAAGGCCGGGCTCTGGAAACACCATATATTTT
-	-	TRBV28	TRBJ1-2	CASAGHYGYTF	TGTGCCAGTGCCGGACACTATGGCTACACCTTC
-	few	TRBV5-1	TRBJ1-1	CASSKAEQNTEAFF	TGCGCCAGCTCCAAGGCAGAACAGAACACTGAAGCTTTCTTT
-	few	TRBV7-9	TRBJ2-3	CASGYTDTQYF	TGTGCCAGCGGGTACACAGATACGCAGTATTTT
-	-	TRBV18	TRBJ1-3	CASSEDRPSGNTIYF	TGTGCCAGCTCAGAAGACAGGCCCTCTGGAAACACCATATATTTT
-	-	TRBV7-8	TRBJ1-1	CASSLAHPNTEAFF	TGTGCCAGCAGCTTAGCGCATCCGAACACTGAAGCTTTCTTT
-	once	TRBV20-1	TRBJ1-1	CSAHPGQEAFF	TGCAGTGCTCACCCGGGGCAAGAAGCTTTCTTT
-	-	TRBV15	TRBJ2-5	CATSTTGRETQYF	TGTGCCACCAGCACGACAGGGAGGGAGACCCAGTACTTC
TRBD1	-	TRBV7-3	TRBJ1-2	CASSPDRGYGYTF	TGTGCCAGCAGCCCGGACAGGGGCTATGGCTACACCTTC
TRBD1	-	TRBV28	TRBJ1-4	CASSSGGDEKLFF	TGTGCCAGCAGTTCAGGGGGGGATGAAAAACTGTTTTTT
-	-	TRBV21-1	TRBJ1-4	CASRFTTGMSNEKLFF	TGTGCCAGCAGGTTCACAACAGGGATGTCTAATGAAAAACTGTTTTTT
-	-	TRBV10-3	TRBJ2-2	CVTNDANTGELFF	TGTGTTACGAATGATGCTAACACCGGGGAGCTGTTTTTT
TRBD2	-	TRBV5-4	TRBJ2-5	CASSPRTSGDLMAQYF	TGTGCCAGCAGCCCTAGGACTAGCGGGGACTTGATGGCCCAGTACTTC
-	-	TRBV4-1	TRBJ1-6	CASSQDKAQKNNSPLHF	TGCGCCAGCAGCCAAGATAAGGCGCAGAAGAATAATTCACCCCTCCACTTT
-	-	TRBV4-3	TRBJ1-1	CASSRLPGDTEAFF	TGCGCCAGCAGCCGGCTTCCGGGGGACACTGAAGCTTTCTTT
-	-	TRBV7-7	TRBJ2-5	CASSSDVQETQYF	TGTGCTAGCAGCTCGGACGTGCAAGAGACCCAGTACTTC
-	-	TRBV6-5	TRBJ1-4	CASREDKRKLFF	TGTGCCAGCAGGGAGGACAAAAGAAAACTGTTTTTT
-	few	TRBV6-2/TRBV6-3	TRBJ2-7	CASSLTYEQYF	TGTGCCAGCAGCTTGACTTACGAGCAGTACTTC
-	few	TRBV23-1	TRBJ2-7	CASSQSQSDRLRRTYEQYF	TGCGCCAGCAGTCAATCGCAGTCAGACAGACTGAGGAGGACCTACGAGCAGTACTTC